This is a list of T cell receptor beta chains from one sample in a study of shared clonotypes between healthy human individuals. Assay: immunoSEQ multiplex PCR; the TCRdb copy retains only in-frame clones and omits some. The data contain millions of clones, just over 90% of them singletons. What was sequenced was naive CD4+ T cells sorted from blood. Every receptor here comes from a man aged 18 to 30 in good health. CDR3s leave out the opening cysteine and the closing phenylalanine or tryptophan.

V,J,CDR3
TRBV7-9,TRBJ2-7,ASGKGAGDRTYEQY
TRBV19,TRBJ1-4,ASSPGQALGDEKLF
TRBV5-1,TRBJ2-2,ASSPRTVNTGELF
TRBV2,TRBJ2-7,ASRARGGSYEQY
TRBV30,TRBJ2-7,AWSVLWGGEQY
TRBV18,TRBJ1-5,ASSLNLRTSPTDSNQPQH
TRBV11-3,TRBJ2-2,ASSLEYTGELF
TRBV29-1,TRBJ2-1,SVERPNEQF
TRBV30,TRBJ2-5,AWTIQGGETQY
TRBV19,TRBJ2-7,ASSARTGPSWEQY
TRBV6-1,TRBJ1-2,ASSELDKVYAYT
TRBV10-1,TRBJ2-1,ASSDQPEVEQF
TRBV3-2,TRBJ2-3,ASSSQY
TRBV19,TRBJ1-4,ASSTSRANEKLF
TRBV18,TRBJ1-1,ASSPGQQTSTFTEAF
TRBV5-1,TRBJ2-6,ASSLLRAGANVLT
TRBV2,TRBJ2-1,ASSRRDSKF
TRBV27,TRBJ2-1,ASSLSGLAGGRSYNEQF
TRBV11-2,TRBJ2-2,ASSPRQGRPNTGELF
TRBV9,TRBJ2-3,ASSVAARATDTQY
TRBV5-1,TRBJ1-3,ASSLRGTGSGNTIY
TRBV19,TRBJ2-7,ASRDQGRKSYEQY
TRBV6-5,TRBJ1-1,ASSYTKGAQVTEAF
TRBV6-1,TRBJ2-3,ASIGTSGSPDTQY
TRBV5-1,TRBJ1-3,ASSSDGSSGNTIY
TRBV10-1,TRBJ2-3,ASSPTRADTQY
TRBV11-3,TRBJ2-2,ASGTNTGELF